Shown below are 29 T cell receptor beta chains from a single sample sequenced in a study of OX40 agonist ivuxolimab in advanced cancers. The repertoire was sequenced with immunoSEQ multiplex PCR; TCRdb's copy has only in-frame clones and lacks some. Of about 66,000 clones in the sample, about 91% were seen once. The sequences come from CD4+ or CD8+ T cells sorted from blood, collected in a trial of the OX40 agonist ivuxolimab. These TCRs come from an adult with an advanced solid tumor such as melanoma, head and neck, liver or kidney cancer.

This rearrangement joins TRBV10-3 to TRBJ2-3; 13 positions match TRBD2. This CDR3 is 18 amino acids long. Germline V gene data show CDR1 as ENHRY and CDR2 as SYGVKD. After removal of 6 bases from V and 0 bases from J, the junction contained 9 bases not matched to a gene. The CDR3 spells CAISKPGLAGTSTDTQYF. The CDR3 DNA reads as TGTGCCATCAGCAAACCGGGACTAGCGGGGACTAGCACAGATACGCAGTATTTT.

This clone was seen a few times. The chain uses TRBV28 and TRBJ2-1; 7 nucleotides agree with TRBD2. Per the germline V gene, CDR1 is MDHEN and CDR2 is SYDVKM. CDR3 length: 16 amino acids. V shed 5 bases and J 0 bases; nucleotides not matched to a gene: 7. Here the CDR3 reads CASSPSGLDSYNEQFF. CDR3 nucleotide sequence: TGTGCCAGCAGTCCATCCGGACTAGACTCCTACAATGAGCAGTTCTTC.

The chain combines TRBV7-3 with TRBJ2-3, with 12 bases fitting TRBD2. The CDR3 has 17 amino acids. Germline V lookup: CDR1 SGHTA, CDR2 FQGTGA. The junction had 5 bases not matched to a gene; V was cut back by 4 bases and J by 0 bases. The CDR3 DNA is TGTGCCAGCAGCTCCCAGACTAGCGGGAGAAGCACAGATACGCAGTATTTT. It yields the protein CASSSQTSGRSTDTQYF.

Points on this clone: Its ends do not fully match the called genes, so a read error is possible. This chain joins TRBV11-2 and TRBJ1-1; tentatively, D is TRBD1 (5 bases). There are 15 residues in the CDR3. Germline V gene lookup returns CDR1 SGHAT and CDR2 FQNNGV. CDR3 in amino acids: CASSLDSIMNTEAFF. Written as DNA, the CDR3 is TGTGCCAGCAGCCTAGACAGTATAATGAACACTGAAGCTTTCTTT.

The CDR3 sequence: CASRRATNEKLFF. CDR3 sequence (DNA): TGCGCCAGCAGAAGGGCAACTAATGAAAAACTGTTTTTT. The J gene is TRBJ1-4, the V gene TRBV10-2; no clear D. Trimming cost V 6 bases and J 0 bases, with 5 bases left between them. The CDR3 contains 13 residues. Per the germline V gene, CDR1 is WSHSY and CDR2 is SAAADI.

The rearrangement joins TRBV6-6 to TRBJ1-1; unclear D gene. The CDR3 consists of 14 residues. The germline gives CDR1 MNHNY, CDR2 SVGAGI (reference sequence). Trimming pared 1 base from V and 0 bases from J, leaving 6 bases between. The CDR3 DNA reads TGTGCCAGCAGTTACTTGGGGTTGAACACTGAAGCTTTCTTT. Translated: CASSYLGLNTEAFF.

The chain uses TRBV25-1 and TRBJ2-1; TRBD1 agrees at 10 bases. V trimming: 3 bases; J trimming: 9 bases; junction bases outside the gene matches: 14. Germline-derived CDR1 and CDR2 are MGHDK and SYGVNS. This CDR3 has 17 amino acids. The CDR3 region has the DNA TGTGCCAGCAGTGACCCAACCCCCGGGACAGGGGCTGGTGAGCAGTTCTTC. It encodes CASSDPTPGTGAGEQFF.

The CDR3 DNA is TGTGCCAGCAGCTTGGATTCGTATAACTATGGCTACACCTTC. Its protein is CASSLDSYNYGYTF. The chain carries TRBV5-4 and TRBJ1-2; no firm D call. The germline CDR1 and CDR2 sequences are SGHNT and YYREEE (reference sequence). With 0 bases removed from V and 1 base from J, the gap between germline ends came to 7 bases. The CDR3 extends over 14 amino acids.

This clone was counted only a few times. V and J are TRBV7-9 and TRBJ1-5; no clear D. V was shortened by 5 bases and J by 0 bases, with 8 bases between the two germline ends. This CDR3 has 14 residues. CDR1 SEHNR and CDR2 FQNEAQ come from the germline V gene (reference sequence). The CDR3: CASSDDISNQPQHF. DNA for the CDR3: TGTGCCAGCAGCGATGACATTAGCAATCAGCCCCAGCATTTT.

The genes are TRBV5-4 and TRBJ1-2, with 9 bases fitting TRBD1. This CDR3 comprises 14 residues. From germline, CDR1 is SGHNT and CDR2 YYREEE (reference sequence). Trimming removed 4 bases from V and 4 bases from J; junction bases left unmatched: 5. The CDR3 reads CASSQDRGTYGYTF. DNA for the CDR3: TGTGCCAGCAGCCAGGACAGGGGAACCTATGGCTACACCTTC.

The V gene is TRBV25-1, the J gene TRBJ1-1, with D uncertain. The length of the CDR3 is 14 residues. CDR1 and CDR2 (germline): MGHDK, SYGVNS. The V end was cut by 2 bases, the J end by 1 base, with 8 bases between. The CDR3 reads CASSERIPNTEAFF. CDR3 DNA sequence: TGTGCCAGCAGTGAAAGGATCCCGAACACTGAAGCTTTCTTT.

The gene calls are TRBV29-1 and TRBJ1-1; TRBD1 aligns across 10 bases. The germline CDR1 and CDR2 sequences are SQVTM and ANQGSEA. CDR3 length: 15 amino acids. V shed 5 bases, J shed 3 bases, and the junction held 9 bases outside the gene matches. The CDR3 nucleotides are TGCAGCGTTCGGGACAGGGGAGGCAAGCACACTGAAGCTTTCTTT. This gives the protein CSVRDRGGKHTEAFF.

The J gene is TRBJ2-7, the V gene TRBV5-1, with TRBD2 identical over 9 bases. J lost 5 bases, V lost 4 bases, and 13 bases had no gene match. The CDR3 covers 16 residues. Looked up from germline, CDR1 is SGHRS and CDR2 is YFSETQ. The CDR3 DNA reads TGCGCCAGCAGCCCATTTCCTAGCGGGATGGGTGACGAGCAGTACTTC. Its protein is CASSPFPSGMGDEQYF.

V is TRBV2 and J is TRBJ2-3, with 7 bases fitting TRBD2. There are 15 residues in the CDR3. From germline, CDR1 is SNHLY and CDR2 FYNNEI. Losses at the gene ends were 9 bases for V and 2 bases for J; bases not matched to a gene: 11. In DNA, the CDR3 is TGTGCCAGGGGTAGCGGGTCTTCTGACACAGATACGCAGTATTTT. Translation: CARGSGSSDTDTQYF.

The rearrangement links TRBV9 to TRBJ1-1; D call uncertain. This CDR3 is built from 15 residues. The V end lost 4 bases, the J end lost 2 bases, and 15 bases lay between the germline ends. CDR1 and CDR2 from the germline V gene are SGDLS and YYNGEE. CDR3 protein: CASSPSYGSNTEAFF. In DNA form, the CDR3 reads TGTGCCAGCAGCCCATCCTACGGGAGCAACACTGAAGCTTTCTTT.

The chain employs TRBV19 and TRBJ1-4; 7 nucleotides align to TRBD1. Per the germline V gene, CDR1 is LNHDA and CDR2 is SQIVND (reference sequence). The junction had 6 bases not matched to a gene; V was cut back by 4 bases and J by 4 bases. CDR3 size: 15 residues. Here the CDR3 DNA reads TGTGCCAGTAGTAAGGGGACAGCCCTTAATGAAAAACTGTTTTTT. Amino acids: CASSKGTALNEKLFF.

The sample holds a few counts of this clone. This sequence joins TRBV6-6 and TRBJ1-2; D is perhaps TRBD1 (6 bases). Trimming shortened V by 7 bases and J by 2 bases, and 11 bases separated the two germline ends. The CDR3 sequence is 13 residues long. In germline, CDR1 is MNHNY, CDR2 SVGAGI (reference sequence). The CDR3 bases are TGTGCCAGCAATCCACAGGGCAACTATGGCTACACCTTC. As protein: CASNPQGNYGYTF.

The chain carries TRBV5-1 and TRBJ2-7; weak D call: TRBD1 (6 bases). Looked up from germline, CDR1 is SGHRS and CDR2 is YFSETQ. This CDR3 spans 13 amino acids. The V gene lost 6 bases and the J gene lost 0 bases, with 10 bases spanning the gap. The CDR3 nucleotides are TGCGCCAGCAAGGAAGGGGGCTCCTACGAGCAGTACTTC. It is translated as CASKEGGSYEQYF.

The chain combines TRBV30 with TRBJ1-5; TRBD1 agrees at 8 bases. The CDR3 has 13 amino acids. Losses at the gene ends were 0 bases for V and 6 bases for J; bases not matched to a gene: 1. Germline V CDR1 and CDR2: GTSNPN, SVGIG (reference sequence). The CDR3: CAWSVTGGQPQHF. CDR3 in DNA: TGTGCCTGGAGTGTCACAGGGGGTCAGCCCCAGCATTTT.

This chain uses TRBV19 with TRBJ2-7, with 10 bases identical to TRBD1. The CDR3 is 15 residues long. V lost 3 bases to trimming and J lost 3 bases; unmatched junction nucleotides: 5. Germline V gives CDR1 LNHDA, CDR2 SQIVND (reference sequence). CDR3 region: CASSIRGTGVYEQYF. The CDR3 DNA reads TGTGCCAGTAGTATTCGTGGGACAGGGGTCTACGAGCAGTACTTC.

The rearrangement links TRBV29-1 to TRBJ2-3; D gene unclear. The CDR3 sequence is 14 residues long. The V gene lost 7 bases and the J gene lost 4 bases, with 18 bases spanning the gap. The germline V gene encodes CDR1 SQVTM and CDR2 ANQGSEA. CDR3: CSAPRRAAPDTQYF. In nucleotides, the CDR3 is TGCAGCGCTCCCCGCCGGGCGGCCCCAGATACGCAGTATTTT.

The V call is TRBV5-4, the J call TRBJ1-1, with a weak D call TRBD1 (5 bases). This CDR3 has 14 amino acids. Trimming shortened V by 5 bases and J by 4 bases, and 15 bases separated the two germline ends. The germline gives CDR1 SGHNT, CDR2 YYREEE (reference sequence). CDR3 region: CASSSARVRTEAFF. CDR3 sequence (DNA): TGTGCCAGCAGTTCCGCCAGGGTCCGCACTGAAGCTTTCTTT.

The CDR3 DNA follows: TGTGCCAGCAGTTACTCAACAGATCTCTCCTACGAGCAGTACTTC. It codes for CASSYSTDLSYEQYF. This rearrangement joins TRBV6-5 to TRBJ2-7, with no clear D. Germline V gene sequence: CDR1 MNHEY, CDR2 SVGAGI. V lost 0 bases to trimming and J lost 0 bases, with 9 bases between them. The CDR3 is 15 amino acids.

V and J are TRBV4-1 and TRBJ2-3; either TRBD1 or TRBD2 may fit D (6 bases each). The CDR3 runs 18 residues. Trimming took off 0 bases at V and 3 bases at J, with 19 bases between the two ends. CDR1 and CDR2 (germline): MGHRA, YSYEKL. CDR3 sequence (DNA): TGCGCCAGCAGCCAAGAAGGCTGGGGTCTAGGGGGGACAGATACGCAGTATTTT. This translates into CASSQEGWGLGGTDTQYF.

The rearrangement joins TRBV5-1 to TRBJ2-1; 8 bases are a match to TRBD1. CDR1 is SGHRS and CDR2 is YFSETQ in the germline V gene. The junction had 8 bases not matched to a gene; V was cut back by 4 bases and J by 2 bases. The CDR3 sequence is 16 residues long. CDR3 sequence: CASSPLNRGAYNEQFF. In DNA form, the CDR3 reads TGCGCCAGCAGCCCCTTGAACAGGGGGGCCTACAATGAGCAGTTCTTC.

This chain joins TRBV9 and TRBJ2-3; 10 bases agree with TRBD1. CDR3 length: 16 amino acids. J was trimmed by 2 bases and V by 0 bases; bases with no gene match: 3. Per the germline V gene, CDR1 is SGDLS and CDR2 is YYNGEE. CDR3 sequence: CASSVAGTGVTDTQYF. CDR3 DNA sequence: TGTGCCAGCAGCGTAGCGGGGACAGGGGTCACAGATACGCAGTATTTT.

The V call is TRBV7-9, the J call TRBJ1-2, with a tentative D call TRBD1 (5 bases). The CDR3 length is 13 residues. V dropped 5 bases and J dropped 8 bases, with 15 bases sitting between them. The germline V gene has CDR1 SEHNR and CDR2 FQNEAQ (reference sequence). The DNA for the CDR3 is TGTGCCAGCAGCCTTAGCGGGGGTTCGGGCTACACCTTC. Its protein product is CASSLSGGSGYTF.

This clone was counted a single time. The chain recombines TRBV14 with TRBJ2-2; 7 bases fit TRBD2. Germline lookup yields CDR1 SGHDN and CDR2 FVKESK. This CDR3 has 19 amino acids. J gave up 3 bases and V 0 bases, and 13 bases lay outside the gene matches. The CDR3 sequence is CASSQDWWSGNGYTGELFF. CDR3 DNA sequence: TGTGCCAGCAGCCAAGATTGGTGGAGCGGGAACGGTTACACCGGGGAGCTGTTTTTT.

The CDR3 DNA sequence: TGTGCCAGCAGCCCCTTTGGGAGCACAGATACGCAGTATTTT. Translating gives CASSPFGSTDTQYF. The chain combines TRBV7-3 with TRBJ2-3, with unresolved D. V lost 5 bases to trimming and J lost 0 bases, with 9 bases between them. The CDR3 has 14 amino acids. Germline assignment: CDR1 SGHTA and CDR2 FQGTGA.